Presented here are 11 T cell receptor beta chains from one specimen sequenced in a study of blood T cell repertoires in COVID-19. Only in-frame clones appear in the TCRdb table, and some are missing; sequencing was by immunoSEQ multiplex PCR. The sample holds tens of thousands of clones, around 88% seen once. Sequences were obtained from peripheral blood. The source of these receptors is an elderly woman with active or convalescent COVID-19.

This clone was recorded only once. The chain uses TRBV6-6 and TRBJ1-1; D may be TRBD1 (5 bases). Germline CDR1 MNHNY, CDR2 SVGAGI (reference sequence). CDR3 length: 14 amino acids. Trimming cost V 5 bases and J 3 bases, with 13 bases left between them. The CDR3 here is CASSILRVDTEAFF. The DNA for the CDR3 is TGTGCCAGCAGTATCCTCAGGGTGGACACTGAAGCTTTCTTT.

The chain joins TRBV12-3 or TRBV12-4 to TRBJ2-7; a weak D match, TRBD1 (6 bases). The CDR3 consists of 13 residues. Trimming stripped 5 bases from V and 2 bases from J, with 10 bases between. The CDR3 bases are TGTGCCAGCAGTCAGGGGCCGACCTACGAGCAGTACTTC. Amino acids: CASSQGPTYEQYF.

This clone occurred once. This chain joins TRBV3-1 (or the pseudogene TRBV3-2) and TRBJ2-7; 13 bases line up with TRBD2. The CDR3 is 16 residues long. The germline V gene encodes CDR1 LGHDT and CDR2 YNNKEL (reference sequence). Trimming took 3 bases from V and 3 from J; bases not matched to a gene: 5. CDR3 nucleotide sequence: TGTGCCAGCAGCCAGGGGACTAGCGGGACCCTCTACGAGCAGTACTTC. Residues: CASSQGTSGTLYEQYF.

The rearrangement joins TRBV7-2 to TRBJ2-7; the match to TRBD1 covers 9 bases. CDR3 length: 16 residues. The ends lost 3 bases at V and 0 bases at J; junction bases unmatched: 6. CDR1 SGHTA and CDR2 FQGNSA come from the germline V gene. CDR3 bases: TGTGCCAGCAGCTTGGGGACAGGGCACACCTCCTACGAGCAGTACTTC. The encoded protein is CASSLGTGHTSYEQYF.

This chain joins TRBV28 and TRBJ1-2; D perhaps matches TRBD1 (6 bases). The V and J ends lost 7 bases and 2 bases respectively, with 20 bases between them. Germline values: CDR1 MDHEN, CDR2 SYDVKM. CDR3 length: 16 amino acids. CDR3 coding DNA: TGTGCCAGCATTTCTCCCCTAGGGGGGGACAACTATGGCTACACCTTC. This encodes CASISPLGGDNYGYTF.

The rearrangement joins TRBV12-3 or TRBV12-4 to TRBJ1-1; the D is unclear. The CDR3 has 11 amino acids. V lost 6 bases, J lost 6 bases, and 8 bases lay in between. For the CDR3, the DNA is TGTGCCAGCAGAAATCGGGCTGAAGCTTTCTTT. This gives the protein CASRNRAEAFF.

J is TRBJ2-1 and V is TRBV5-4; 7 nucleotides match TRBD1. The CDR3 is made up of 14 amino acids. CDR1 and CDR2 from the germline V gene are SGHNT and YYREEE (reference sequence). J gave up 4 bases and V 3 bases, and 4 bases lay outside the gene matches. The CDR3 loop is CASSSGQSYNEQFF. CDR3 DNA: TGTGCCAGCAGCTCGGGACAGAGTTACAATGAGCAGTTCTTC.

This chain joins TRBV24-1 and TRBJ2-5, with TRBD1 as a possible D gene (7 bases). The CDR3 consists of 14 residues. V lost 4 bases, J lost 4 bases, and 12 bases lay in between. Germline V CDR1 and CDR2: KGHDR, SFDVKD. This chain's CDR3 is CATSEAGGGETQYF. In DNA, the CDR3 is TGTGCCACCAGTGAGGCAGGGGGAGGAGAGACCCAGTACTTC.

The gene calls are TRBV5-4 and TRBJ1-5; TRBD1 matches 7 bases. Germline CDR1 reads SGHNT; CDR2 reads YYREEE (reference sequence). V gave up 0 bases and J gave up 5 bases; unmatched junction bases: 14. There are 18 residues in the CDR3. CDR3: CASSLAFATGSIDQPQHF. Here the CDR3 DNA reads TGTGCCAGCAGCTTGGCCTTCGCGACAGGGAGTATCGATCAGCCCCAGCATTTT.

The chain employs TRBV20-1 and TRBJ2-2, with D possibly matching TRBD2 (5 bases). V shed 3 bases and J shed 6 bases, with 17 bases lying between them. Germline V gene data show CDR1 as DFQATT and CDR2 as SNEGSKA (reference sequence). The CDR3 runs 15 residues. The CDR3: CSASLPGSRAGELFF. The CDR3 bases are TGCAGTGCTAGTCTCCCGGGATCTAGGGCCGGGGAGCTGTTTTTT.

The chain combines TRBV6-6 with TRBJ2-7, with TRBD1 matching over 7 bases. The CDR3 extends over 16 amino acids. Germline V CDR1 and CDR2: MNHNY, SVGAGI (reference sequence). The ends lost 3 bases at V and 4 bases at J; junction bases unmatched: 12. The CDR3 DNA sequence: TGTGCCAGCAGTTATTCTTTCCGGGACAGAAAGTACGAGCAGTACTTC. The encoded protein is CASSYSFRDRKYEQYF.